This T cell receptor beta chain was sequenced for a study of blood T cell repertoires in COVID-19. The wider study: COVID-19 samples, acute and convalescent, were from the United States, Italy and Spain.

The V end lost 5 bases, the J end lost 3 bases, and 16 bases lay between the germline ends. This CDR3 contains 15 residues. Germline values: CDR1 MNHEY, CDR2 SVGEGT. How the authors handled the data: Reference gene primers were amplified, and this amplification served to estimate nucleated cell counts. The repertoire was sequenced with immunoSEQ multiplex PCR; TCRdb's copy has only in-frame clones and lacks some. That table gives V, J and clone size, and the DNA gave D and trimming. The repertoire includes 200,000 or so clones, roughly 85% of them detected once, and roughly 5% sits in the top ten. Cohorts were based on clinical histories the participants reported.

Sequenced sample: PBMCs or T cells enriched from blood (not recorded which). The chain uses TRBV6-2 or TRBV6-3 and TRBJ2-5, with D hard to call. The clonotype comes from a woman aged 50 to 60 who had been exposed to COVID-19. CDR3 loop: CASSPLPPQKETQYF. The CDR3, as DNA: TGTGCCAGCAGTCCCCTCCCACCCCAGAAAGAGACCCAGTACTTC.